These 19 T cell receptor beta chains were sequenced from one sample in a study of CD8+CD57+ T cells in acquired aplastic anemia. Sequencing was done on patients that had shown CD8+CD57+ cell expansion by flow cytometry. Template material for TCR beta VDJ and CDR3 profiling consisted of genomic DNA. MiXCR was run by TCRdb on the reads, yielding one entry per CDR3 protein. The data contain hundreds of thousands of distinct CDR3 sequences, approximately 33% of them seen just once; the ten biggest clones take up under 0.95%. Sequencing was performed on sorted CD4+, CD8+, or CD8+CD57+ T cells (not recorded which) from PBMCs. The receptors originated from a human donor with aplastic anemia.

This clonotype was counted only a few times. The chain joins TRBV29-1 to TRBJ2-5; 8 positions agree with TRBD2. This CDR3 is built from 12 residues. The germline V gene has CDR1 SQVTM and CDR2 ANQGSEA. The J segment lost 4 bases and the V segment lost 7 bases, leaving 5 bases of the junction unmatched. CDR3 nucleotide sequence: TGCAGCGCCCAGACTAGCGTAGAGACCCAGTACTTC. Protein sequence: CSAQTSVETQYF.

This clonotype occurred once. V usage is TRBV2 and J usage is TRBJ2-2, with 8 bases that match TRBD2. CDR1 and CDR2 (germline): SNHLY, FYNNEI. This CDR3 has 18 amino acids. V lost 1 base, J lost 4 bases, and 11 bases stayed unmatched. This chain's CDR3 is CASSEVSGGALTTGELFF. The CDR3 DNA sequence: TGTGCCAGCAGTGAAGTGAGCGGGGGAGCCCTCACCACCGGGGAGCTGTTTTTT.

This chain links TRBV7-2 with TRBJ1-1; D unresolved. V shed 2 bases and J shed 8 bases, with 9 bases lying between them. The CDR3 totals 12 residues. Germline-derived CDR1 and CDR2 are SGHTA and FQGNSA. As DNA, the CDR3 is TGTGCCAGCAGCTTATCTCGACGAGAAGCTTTCTTT. Its translation: CASSLSRREAFF.

This clonotype was found a few times. The rearrangement uses TRBV5-1 and TRBJ2-5, with D possibly being TRBD2 (5 bases). The CDR3 contains 15 residues. Trimming left V 4 bases short and J 5 bases short, with 18 bases between. In germline, CDR1 is SGHRS, CDR2 YFSETQ. CDR3 amino acids: CASSPDGEFSETQYF. The CDR3, as DNA: TGCGCCAGCAGCCCGGACGGGGAGTTCTCGGAGACCCAGTACTTC.

The chain has TRBV10-3 and TRBJ1-1; the D is unclear. Deletions cut 10 bases from V and 6 bases from J, with 18 bases between. The CDR3 has 13 residues. Germline-derived CDR1 and CDR2 are ENHRY and SYGVKD. The chain's CDR3 is CASRDSPVPEAFF. DNA of the CDR3: TGTGCCAGCAGAGATAGCCCGGTCCCTGAAGCTTTCTTT.

The J gene is TRBJ2-1, the V gene TRBV20-1, with 8 nucleotides matching TRBD2. The CDR3 sequence is 15 residues long. Unmatched junction bases numbered 9, after V lost 3 bases and J lost 5 bases. Germline CDR1 reads DFQATT; CDR2 reads SNEGSKA (reference sequence). CDR3 amino acids: CSARVTSGPNNEQFF. In DNA form, the CDR3 reads TGCAGTGCTAGGGTAACTAGCGGCCCAAACAATGAGCAGTTCTTC.

Details on this clonotype: A junction boundary mismatches the germline segment, possibly from a read error. This chain links TRBV20-1 with TRBJ1-6; possible D gene TRBD1, 6 bases. The V gene's germline CDR1 is DFQATT and CDR2 SNEGSKA (reference sequence). CDR3 length equals 21 residues. CDR3 sequence reads: CGARDRGALVSRGIVNSPLHF. The CDR3 DNA reads as TGCGGTGCTAGAGATAGGGGGGCTCTAGTTTCTCGGGGTATCGTCAATTCACCCCTCCACTTT.

The gene calls are TRBV6-1 and TRBJ2-3; 10 nucleotides align to TRBD2. The J segment lost 4 bases and the V segment lost 7 bases, leaving 5 bases of the junction unmatched. CDR3 length: 14 amino acids. Germline CDR1 is MNHNS and CDR2 is SASEGT. CDR3 coding DNA: TGTGCCAGCAAGCGGGGGGGCACGGCAGATACGCAGTATTTT. Amino acids: CASKRGGTADTQYF.

The CDR3 sequence: CASSQDYASGRESDGTQYF. The DNA of the CDR3 is TGTGCCAGCAGCCAAGATTACGCTTCGGGGCGGGAGAGTGACGGTACGCAGTATTTT. The genes are TRBV4-2 and TRBJ2-3; 7 bases align to TRBD2. The length of the CDR3 is 19 residues. V shed 0 bases and J 8 bases; nucleotides not matched to a gene: 20. Germline CDR1 is LGHNA and CDR2 is YNFKEQ.

The rearrangement links TRBV15 to TRBJ2-4, with D unresolved. This CDR3 is 12 amino acids long. Germline lookup yields CDR1 LNHNV and CDR2 YYDKDF (reference sequence). Trimming took 3 bases from V and 8 from J, leaving 8 bases between them. CDR3 loop: CATSSERDIQYF. Written as DNA, the CDR3 is TGTGCCACCAGCAGTGAACGCGACATTCAGTACTTC.

This clonotype appeared many times. The chain recombines TRBV19 with TRBJ1-1, with D hard to call. This CDR3 region has 12 residues. Trimming removed 7 bases at V and 1 base at J, with 7 bases between. Looked up from germline, CDR1 is LNHDA and CDR2 is SQIVND (reference sequence). In DNA form, the CDR3 reads TGTGCCAGTAACAACGGGAACACTGAAGCTTTCTTT. As protein: CASNNGNTEAFF.

This clonotype was found many times. The chain has TRBV2 and TRBJ2-3, with D hard to call. V was cut by 7 bases and J by 5 bases, with 4 bases left in between. This CDR3 comprises 10 residues. Germline CDR1 SNHLY, CDR2 FYNNEI. The CDR3 is CASTLDTQYF. DNA of the CDR3: TGTGCCAGCACCTTAGATACGCAGTATTTT.

This clonotype has ten or more counts. The chain employs TRBV10-2 and TRBJ2-1; D unresolved. From germline, CDR1 is WSHSY and CDR2 SAAADI. The CDR3 has 12 amino acids. Trimming left V 6 bases short and J 2 bases short, with 5 bases between. The CDR3, as DNA: TGCGCCAGCAGGGACCCCTACAATGAGCAGTTCTTC. Encoded protein: CASRDPYNEQFF.

The J gene is TRBJ1-3, the V gene TRBV11-1; D is possibly TRBD1 (5 bases). The CDR3 runs to 16 residues. V lost 5 bases and J 3 bases, leaving 17 bases between the germline ends. The germline V gene encodes CDR1 SGHAT and CDR2 FQDESV (reference sequence). In DNA form, the CDR3 reads TGTGCCAGCAGCGCCGTTGGGGGACTCGGTGGAAACACCATATATTTT. Translated: CASSAVGGLGGNTIYF. The variable domain in full, completed from reference TRBV11-1 and TRBJ1-3, reads EAEVAQSPRYKITEKSQAVAFWCDPISGHATLYWYRQILGQGPELLVQFQDESVVDDSQLPKDRFSAERLKGVDSTLKIQPAELGDSAMYLCASSAVGGLGGNTIYFGEGSWLTVV.

In the case of this clonotype: Just one base apart from a much larger clone, this may be a read error. V usage is TRBV15 and J usage is TRBJ2-1, with TRBD1 identical over 7 bases. The germline CDR1 and CDR2 sequences are LNHNV and YYDKDF (reference sequence). The CDR3 contains 17 residues. V shed 8 bases and J 8 bases; nucleotides not matched to a gene: 21. CDR3 sequence (DNA): TGTGCCACCCCAATCAAAAGCGAGACAGGGCCTACGTATGAGCAGTTCTTC. Its translation: CATPIKSETGPTYEQFF.

There are many counts of this clonotype. V gene TRBV20-1 combines with J gene TRBJ2-3; 15 bases are shared with TRBD2. V lost 5 bases to trimming and J lost 4 bases; unmatched junction nucleotides: 7. CDR1 is DFQATT and CDR2 is SNEGSKA in the germline V gene (reference sequence). CDR3 length: 16 residues. For the CDR3, the DNA is TGCAGTGCTCTACGGACTAGCGGGGGGGCCTCAGATACGCAGTATTTT. It specifies CSALRTSGGASDTQYF.

The CDR3 spells CASKSGGTEAFF. CDR3 nucleotides: TGTGCCAGCAAGTCAGGGGGCACTGAAGCTTTCTTT. J is TRBJ1-1 and V is TRBV2; 7 positions agree with TRBD1. There are 12 residues in the CDR3. The V gene end was trimmed by 7 bases and the J gene end by 4 bases; junction bases not matched to a gene: 3. Per germline, CDR1 SNHLY and CDR2 FYNNEI.

The chain is built from TRBV2 and TRBJ2-7, with D perhaps matching TRBD1 (6 bases). The CDR3 has 14 residues. The V and J ends lost 6 bases and 2 bases respectively, with 14 bases between them. Germline CDR1 reads SNHLY; CDR2 reads FYNNEI. CDR3 DNA sequence: TGTGCCAGCAGGGTCCGTGCAGGGGCCTACGAGCAGTACTTC. Its translation is CASRVRAGAYEQYF.

This clonotype was seen many times. This sequence joins TRBV20-1 and TRBJ2-7; D gene uncertain. The CDR3 covers 14 residues. V was shortened by 3 bases and J by 2 bases, with 14 bases between the two germline ends. Germline CDR1 reads DFQATT; CDR2 reads SNEGSKA (reference sequence). The CDR3 sequence is CSARLPSTPYEQYF. DNA of the CDR3: TGCAGTGCTAGGCTCCCATCGACCCCCTACGAGCAGTACTTC.